The 8 T cell receptor beta chains reported below all come from one sample, sequenced in a study of post-analysis software for immune sequencing data. Study-level findings and limits: Among 5 or 6 TRBV segments more frequent in patients than controls were TRBV5-6, TRBV5-1 and TRBV20-1.

TCR beta cDNA libraries had unique molecular identifiers. TCRdb reanalysed the PCR reads using MiXCR and keeps one entry per CDR3 protein. The profile shows approximately 350,000 distinct CDR3 sequences, 30% to 45% of them singletons. These receptors have no identified antigens. The sequenced sample was blood. These receptors were taken from a girl between 10 and 17 years old with multiple sclerosis.

The rearrangement joins TRBV7-9 to TRBJ2-7, with TRBD1 as a possible D gene (6 bases). V lost 5 bases to trimming and J lost 3 bases, with 11 bases between them. CDR3 length equals 13 residues. Germline-derived CDR1 and CDR2 are SEHNR and FQNEAQ (reference sequence). CDR3 in amino acids: CASSQGTGYEQYF. The CDR3, as DNA: TGTGCCAGCAGCCAGGGGACGGGCTACGAGCAGTACTTC.

The J gene is TRBJ1-2, the V gene TRBV7-6; D not resolved. This CDR3 contains 14 residues. The V end lost 5 bases, the J end lost 2 bases, and 12 bases lay between the germline ends. The germline CDR1 and CDR2 sequences are SGHVS and FNYEAQ. The CDR3 spells CASSRLRRNYGYTF. CDR3 nucleotide sequence: TGTGCCAGCAGCCGTTTAAGAAGAAACTATGGCTACACCTTC.

This clonotype came up once. The chain combines TRBV20-1 with TRBJ2-7; 7 bases are a match to TRBD2. Trimming cost V 0 bases and J 2 bases; bases outside gene matches: 7. Germline V gives CDR1 DFQATT, CDR2 SNEGSKA (reference sequence). The CDR3 is 15 residues long. The CDR3 loop reads CSARDGGRGAYEQYF. The DNA of the CDR3 is TGCAGTGCTAGAGATGGCGGACGGGGGGCCTACGAGCAGTACTTC.

Turning to this clonotype: A much larger clonotype is one base distant, so this may be a read error. The chain carries TRBV29-1 and TRBJ1-2; D uncertain. The CDR3 extends over 12 amino acids. Germline V gene data show CDR1 as SQVTM and CDR2 as ANQGSEA. CDR3 sequence (DNA): TGCGGCGTTGTTTTGGAGAACTATGGCTACACCTTC. This codes for CGVVLENYGYTF.

The CDR3 region is CASSISGGAFRAKNIQYF. DNA of the CDR3: TGTGCCAGCAGCATTAGCGGGGGGGCCTTCAGAGCCAAAAACATTCAGTACTTC. V gene TRBV5-5 combines with J gene TRBJ2-4, with 11 bases lining up with TRBD2. Trimming cost V 4 bases and J 0 bases; bases outside gene matches: 9. Germline CDR1 SGHKS, CDR2 YYEKEE (reference sequence). CDR3 length equals 18 residues.

The gene calls are TRBV9 and TRBJ2-1, with D uncertain. V was clipped by 0 bases and J by 0 bases, with 7 bases between them. The CDR3 has 15 amino acids. CDR1 and CDR2 (germline): SGDLS, YYNGEE. Here the CDR3 reads CASSVGTPSYNEQFF. In DNA form, the CDR3 reads TGTGCCAGCAGCGTAGGTACTCCCTCCTACAATGAGCAGTTCTTC. Variable domain in full (rest from reference TRBV9 and TRBJ2-1): DSGVTQTPKHLITATGQRVTLRCSPRSGDLSVYWYQQSLDQGLQFLIQYYNGEERAKGNILERFSAQQFPDLHSELNLSSLELGDSALYFCASSVGTPSYNEQFFGPGTRLTVL.

V gene TRBV28 combines with J gene TRBJ1-2, with 8 bases that match TRBD1. The CDR3 totals 14 residues. Losses at the gene ends were 5 bases for V and 5 bases for J; bases not matched to a gene: 7. Germline V gives CDR1 MDHEN, CDR2 SYDVKM. The CDR3 nucleotides are TGTGCCAGCAGTCCAGGGGGCTTAGATTATGGCTACACCTTC. Protein product: CASSPGGLDYGYTF.

This chain links TRBV7-3 with TRBJ1-1; weak D call: TRBD1 (6 bases). The CDR3 has 13 amino acids. Per germline, CDR1 SGHTA and CDR2 FQGTGA. V was pared by 4 bases and J by 1 base, with 7 bases between. The CDR3 is CASSWGQNTEAFF. DNA of the CDR3: TGTGCCAGCAGCTGGGGACAGAACACTGAAGCTTTCTTT.